The next 31 T cell receptor beta chains were all read from a single sample in a study of shared clonotypes between healthy human individuals. This table comes from immunoSEQ multiplex PCR, and its TCRdb copy is limited to in-frame clones, with some not included. This table holds 2.3 million or so clones, approximately 95% found once. The sequenced sample consisted of naive CD4+ T cells from PBMCs. Subset denoted: CD45RA+ positively selected. These receptor sequences come from a man between 18 and 35 years old in good health. Some clones in this sample may be carry-over from other donors' samples.

V usage is TRBV28 and J usage is TRBJ2-7, with D maybe TRBD2 (6 bases). This CDR3 contains 15 residues. V dropped 10 bases and J dropped 1 base, with 20 bases sitting between them. Germline CDR1 and CDR2: MDHEN and SYDVKM. CDR3 DNA sequence: TGTGCCACTACGCTACCTGGGGGGAGGTCCTACGAGCAGTACTTC. Encoded protein: CATTLPGGRSYEQYF.

V gene TRBV7-2 combines with J gene TRBJ2-6, with no clear D. Trimming pared 3 bases from V and 4 bases from J, leaving 13 bases between. Germline CDR1 SGHTA, CDR2 FQGNSA. The CDR3 sequence is 16 residues long. The CDR3 DNA reads TGTGCCAGCAGCTTCGTGGGTTCGGGCGGGGCCAACGTCCTGACTTTC. It specifies CASSFVGSGGANVLTF. The variable domain in full, with the rest retrieved from reference TRBV7-2 and TRBJ2-6, is GAGVSQSPSNKVTEKGKDVELRCDPISGHTALYWYRQSLGQGLEFLIYFQGNSAPDKSGLPSDRFSAERTGGSVSTLTIQRTQQEDSAVYLCASSFVGSGGANVLTFGAGSRLTVL.

The chain employs TRBV28 and TRBJ1-5; 7 nucleotides agree with TRBD1. This CDR3 region has 16 residues. The germline V gene encodes CDR1 MDHEN and CDR2 SYDVKM. The trim removed 7 bases at V and 3 bases at J, leaving 12 bases unmatched. The CDR3, as DNA: TGTGCCAGCACCCCTGAAGGAGAGGGGGCCAATCAGCCCCAGCATTTT. As protein: CASTPEGEGANQPQHF.

The rearrangement links TRBV25-1 to TRBJ1-4; D may be TRBD1 (6 bases). Deletions cut 9 bases from V and 7 bases from J, with 18 bases between. From germline, CDR1 is MGHDK and CDR2 SYGVNS. The CDR3 runs 14 residues. In DNA, the CDR3 is TGTGCCAGTTTCCTACAGGGACGGTCTGAAAAACTGTTTTTT. Amino acids: CASFLQGRSEKLFF.

V and J are TRBV6-6 and TRBJ1-4; D possibly corresponds to TRBD1 (5 bases). Germline values: CDR1 MNHNY, CDR2 SVGAGI (reference sequence). V was shortened by 5 bases and J by 0 bases, with 13 bases between the two germline ends. The CDR3 spans 16 residues. CDR3 sequence (DNA): TGTGCCAGCAGTCGGCCGGGGGGAACAACTAATGAAAAACTGTTTTTT. Translated, it gives CASSRPGGTTNEKLFF.

This chain uses TRBV18 with TRBJ2-1; D gene unclear. V gave up 6 bases and J gave up 5 bases, with 20 bases separating them. Germline V gene data show CDR1 as KGHSH and CDR2 as LQKENI. CDR3 length: 16 residues. For the CDR3, the DNA is TGTGCCAGCTCCTTCCAACTCAACTCAATTAACAATGAGCAGTTCTTC. Encoded protein: CASSFQLNSINNEQFF.

A note on this clone: Within the sample, other DNA sequences also encode this same CDR3. CDR3 DNA: TGTGCCAGCAGCTCCTACAATGAGCAGTTCTTC. The encoded protein is CASSSYNEQFF. The chain combines TRBV5-4 with TRBJ2-1; D uncertain. The CDR3 is 11 residues long. The V gene's germline CDR1 is SGHNT and CDR2 YYREEE (reference sequence). Trimming shortened V by 3 bases and J by 2 bases, and 0 bases separated the two germline ends.

The chain recombines TRBV7-9 with TRBJ1-1; D gene ambiguous. Germline values: CDR1 SEHNR, CDR2 FQNEAQ (reference sequence). Trimming took 1 base from V and 2 from J, leaving 14 bases between them. This CDR3 spans 16 amino acids. The CDR3 region has the DNA TGTGCCAGCAGCTTAGTCCCTACCAACTTTAACACTGAAGCTTTCTTT. Its translation: CASSLVPTNFNTEAFF.

This chain uses TRBV21-1 with TRBJ1-4; the table's D call TRBD1 went unverified against the DNA. TRBV21-1 is flagged as a pseudogene. The CDR3 is made up of 12 amino acids. The CDR3 protein is CASCGAREKLFF. CDR3 nucleotide sequence: TGTGCCAGCTGTGGGGCCCGTGAAAAACTGTTTTTT.

The chain is built from TRBV15 and TRBJ1-2; D is uncertain. Trimming shortened V by 1 base and J by 5 bases, and 17 bases separated the two germline ends. The CDR3 sequence is 16 residues long. The germline V gene encodes CDR1 LNHNV and CDR2 YYDKDF (reference sequence). CDR3 sequence reads: CATSRVGGEREYGYTF. CDR3 nucleotide sequence: TGTGCCACCAGCAGAGTAGGAGGAGAACGGGAATATGGCTACACCTTC.

The chain is built from TRBV5-1 and TRBJ1-3, with 7 bases aligning to TRBD1. The germline gives CDR1 SGHRS, CDR2 YFSETQ. CDR3 length equals 15 residues. Unmatched junction bases numbered 8, after V lost 4 bases and J lost 4 bases. CDR3 in DNA: TGCGCCAGCAGCCTAATAGGGACAGCCGGAAACACCATATATTTT. This gives the protein CASSLIGTAGNTIYF.

The V gene is TRBV28, the J gene TRBJ1-1; the D is unclear. Germline CDR1 MDHEN, CDR2 SYDVKM. V lost 1 base to trimming and J lost 6 bases, with 15 bases between them. The CDR3 has 15 residues. The CDR3, as DNA: TGTGCCAGCAGTTTATTTTCCTGGGGAATCTCTGAAGCTTTCTTT. Amino acids: CASSLFSWGISEAFF.

This chain connects TRBV5-4 to TRBJ2-3, with TRBD2 matching over 7 bases. The CDR3 totals 14 residues. CDR1 and CDR2 from the germline V gene are SGHNT and YYREEE (reference sequence). V was clipped by 3 bases and J by 6 bases; unmatched bases: 7. This CDR3 is CASSSPSGDDTQYF. Here the CDR3 DNA reads TGTGCCAGCAGCTCCCCAAGCGGGGACGATACGCAGTATTTT.

This sequence joins TRBV5-6 and TRBJ1-2; D ambiguous. V lost 2 bases and J lost 2, with 4 bases in between. The germline V gene has CDR1 SGHDT and CDR2 YYEEEE. The CDR3 covers 12 residues. CDR3 nucleotides: TGTGCCAGCAGCTTTTTGAACTATGGCTACACCTTC. This gives the protein CASSFLNYGYTF.

The chain recombines TRBV19 with TRBJ2-5, with 10 positions matching TRBD2. The V gene end was trimmed by 6 bases and the J gene end by 1 base; junction bases not matched to a gene: 11. Per germline, CDR1 LNHDA and CDR2 SQIVND (reference sequence). The CDR3 covers 17 residues. This CDR3 is CASSLPLGTSAQETQYF. The DNA of the CDR3 is TGTGCCAGTAGCCTACCACTCGGGACTAGCGCCCAAGAGACCCAGTACTTC. Supplemented by reference TRBV19 and TRBJ2-5, the full variable domain reads DGGITQSPKYLFRKEGQNVTLSCEQNLNHDAMYWYRQDPGQGLRLIYYSQIVNDFQKGDIAEGYSVSREKKESFPLTVTSAQKNPTAFYLCASSLPLGTSAQETQYFGPGTRLLVL.

This chain uses TRBV10-3 with TRBJ1-1; 9 bases are shared with TRBD1. Trimming took 10 bases from V and 1 from J; bases not matched to a gene: 7. The CDR3 covers 14 residues. CDR1 and CDR2 (germline): ENHRY, SYGVKD. The CDR3 DNA sequence: TGTGCCACCGGGAAACAGGGGGCGAACACTGAAGCTTTCTTT. Amino acid sequence: CATGKQGANTEAFF.

V usage is TRBV6-1 and J usage is TRBJ1-3; D is perhaps TRBD1 (6 bases). Germline-derived CDR1 and CDR2 are MNHNS and SASEGT. This CDR3 has 14 residues. The CDR3 is CGSEQGPSGNTIYF. The CDR3 DNA reads as TGTGGGTCCGAACAGGGTCCGTCTGGAAACACCATATATTTT.

This sequence joins TRBV7-8 and TRBJ2-7; 9 bases are shared with TRBD1. The V gene end was trimmed by 5 bases and the J gene end by 5 bases; junction bases not matched to a gene: 10. The germline V gene encodes CDR1 SGHVS and CDR2 FQNEAQ. The CDR3 has 15 residues. The CDR3 bases are TGTGCCAGCAGCAATCGAAATACAGGGGGCGACGAGCAGTACTTC. Its protein product is CASSNRNTGGDEQYF.

The chain recombines TRBV25-1 with TRBJ1-4; 8 bases fit TRBD1. Germline V gene data show CDR1 as MGHDK and CDR2 as SYGVNS. This CDR3 has 16 amino acids. J was trimmed by 6 bases and V by 3 bases; bases with no gene match: 9. CDR3 sequence (DNA): TGTGCCAGCAGTGAGGGCAGGGGGCGGGATGATGAAAAACTGTTTTTT. Its protein product is CASSEGRGRDDEKLFF.

Details on this clone: Additional DNA sequences in this sample encode the identical CDR3. This sequence joins TRBV27 and TRBJ2-3, with D possibly matching TRBD2 (5 bases). The CDR3 totals 14 residues. Germline loops: CDR1 MNHEY, CDR2 SMNVEV (reference sequence). Trimming took off 2 bases at V and 0 bases at J, with 6 bases between the two ends. The CDR3 bases are TGTGCCAGCAGTTTAGAGCGGAGCACAGATACGCAGTATTTT. Protein: CASSLERSTDTQYF.

This chain uses TRBV6-5 with TRBJ1-2; D unclear. Per germline, CDR1 MNHEY and CDR2 SVGAGI. V dropped 0 bases and J dropped 6 bases, with 17 bases sitting between them. This CDR3 comprises 16 residues. The CDR3 spells CASSYSTPGMENGYTF. Here the CDR3 DNA reads TGTGCCAGCAGTTACTCGACGCCAGGAATGGAGAATGGCTACACCTTC.

The gene calls are TRBV5-4 and TRBJ2-3; TRBD1 or TRBD2 may be the D gene (5 bases each). V dropped 10 bases and J dropped 5 bases, with 11 bases sitting between them. CDR1 and CDR2 (germline): SGHNT, YYREEE (reference sequence). The CDR3 spans 11 residues. CDR3 nucleotides: TGTGCCCGAGGGGACGGAGATACGCAGTATTTT. Amino acid sequence: CARGDGDTQYF.

The V call is TRBV27, the J call TRBJ2-1; TRBD1 might be the D (5 bases). Trimming removed 1 base from V and 2 bases from J, with 12 bases in between. The CDR3 covers 16 residues. Germline V gives CDR1 MNHEY, CDR2 SMNVEV (reference sequence). The CDR3 reads CASSLWAGITYNEQFF. CDR3 bases: TGTGCCAGCAGTTTATGGGCAGGGATAACCTACAATGAGCAGTTCTTC.

This chain connects TRBV5-1 to TRBJ2-7, with 9 bases fitting TRBD1. Trimming at V came to 3 bases and at J to 2 bases, leaving 9 bases not matched to a gene. The CDR3 contains 16 residues. CDR1 SGHRS and CDR2 YFSETQ come from the germline V gene. CDR3 in amino acids: CASSSIPGQGTYEQYF. Here the CDR3 DNA reads TGCGCCAGCAGCTCAATTCCGGGACAGGGAACCTACGAGCAGTACTTC.

The chain is built from TRBV5-1 and TRBJ1-4; D unresolved. This CDR3 spans 14 amino acids. Trimming left V 0 bases short and J 2 bases short, with 5 bases between. CDR1 and CDR2 (germline): SGHRS, YFSETQ. The CDR3 coding sequence is TGCGCCAGCAGCTTGGTCAGCACTAATGAAAAACTGTTTTTT. Amino acid sequence: CASSLVSTNEKLFF.

CDR3 amino acids: CASSLKGGYTF. CDR3 coding DNA: TGTGCCAGCAGCTTGAAAGGAGGCTACACCTTC. The chain links TRBV5-8 to TRBJ1-2, with no clear D. The CDR3 is made up of 11 amino acids. Germline V gene data show CDR1 as SGHTS and CDR2 as YDEGEE. With 1 base removed from V and 8 bases from J, the gap between germline ends came to 6 bases.

V usage is TRBV28 and J usage is TRBJ1-2; D not resolved. V lost 6 bases and J lost 8, with 22 bases in between. Germline loops: CDR1 MDHEN, CDR2 SYDVKM. This CDR3 comprises 15 residues. This chain's CDR3 is CASRHSGGSTGGYTF. The CDR3 region has the DNA TGTGCCAGCAGGCACTCTGGAGGGAGTACCGGCGGCTACACCTTC.

J is TRBJ1-1 and V is TRBV6-5; TRBD1 is a possible D gene (6 bases). The CDR3 is 11 residues long. From germline, CDR1 is MNHEY and CDR2 SVGAGI. Trimming cost V 7 bases and J 12 bases, with 15 bases left between them. Written as DNA, the CDR3 is TGTGCCAGCACCTACACAGGGAAAACTTTCTTT. Translated: CASTYTGKTFF.

CDR3 residues: CASRGRQGNEKLFF. CDR3 sequence (DNA): TGTGCCAGCAGGGGCCGGCAGGGTAATGAAAAACTGTTTTTT. The chain joins TRBV7-9 to TRBJ1-4, with TRBD1 as a possible D gene (5 bases). CDR1 is SEHNR and CDR2 is FQNEAQ in the germline V gene (reference sequence). Trimming left V 6 bases short and J 4 bases short, with 12 bases between. This CDR3 region has 14 residues.

The chain combines TRBV7-3 with TRBJ2-2; tentatively, D is TRBD1 (6 bases). The CDR3 consists of 13 residues. The V and J ends lost 4 bases and 7 bases respectively, with 10 bases between them. Germline assignment: CDR1 SGHTA and CDR2 FQGTGA. DNA for the CDR3: TGTGCCAGCAGCTCACAGGGACACGGGGAGCTGTTTTTT. It is translated as CASSSQGHGELFF.

Notes on this clone: Other DNA sequences in this specimen translate into the identical CDR3. The chain recombines TRBV5-1 with TRBJ2-7; possible D gene TRBD1, 5 bases. Germline CDR1 reads SGHRS; CDR2 reads YFSETQ. Trimming left V 5 bases short and J 0 bases short, with 9 bases between. The CDR3 contains 13 residues. CDR3: CASSLDNSYEQYF. CDR3 coding DNA: TGCGCCAGCAGTCTGGACAACTCCTACGAGCAGTACTTC.